The T cell receptor beta chain under discussion was sequenced for a study of PD-1 blockade in classical Hodgkin lymphoma. The study, taken as a whole, reports: Anyone who began nivolumab under 1 year after ASCT was excluded. Newly diagnosed patients had baseline TCR diversity that was reportedly lower than that of healthy donors.

Libraries were prepared by immunoSEQ multiplex PCR; TCRdb keeps only in-frame clonotypes and omits some of them. Of around 40,000 clones listed, around 80% are singletons. The germline CDR1 and CDR2 sequences are MNHNY and SVGAGI (reference sequence). With V trimmed by 6 bases and J by 2 bases, 11 bases remained unmatched. The CDR3 is 16 residues long. Following autologous stem cell transplantation, relapse occurred in every patient, and exposure to brentuximab vedotin varied. Of note for this clone: What it binds is unknown.

V is TRBV6-6 and J is TRBJ2-3, with TRBD2 matching 7 bases. This specimen consisted of peripheral blood mononuclear cells (PBMCs), obtained at baseline. The sequence was collected from a human donor with classical Hodgkin lymphoma. The chain's CDR3 is CASRTYSGPLTDTQYF. In DNA, the CDR3 is TGTGCCAGCAGAACCTATAGCGGGCCTCTCACAGATACGCAGTATTTT.